These 16 T cell receptor beta chains came from one sample sequenced in a study of shared clonotypes between healthy human individuals. Sequenced by immunoSEQ multiplex PCR; TCRdb stores in-frame clones only, minus some. Of over 2,000,000 clones in the sample, roughly 93% were seen once. Naive CD8 cells lacked CD45RO, underwent positive selection for CCR7 and left out terminally differentiated effector memory CD45RA+ cells. The sample consisted of naive CD8+ T cells from PBMCs. Every receptor here comes from a man between 18 and 35 years old in good health. Some clones in this sample may be carry-over from other donors' samples.

V gene TRBV5-6 combines with J gene TRBJ2-1; 9 nucleotides align to TRBD2. The CDR3 contains 14 residues. CDR1 SGHDT and CDR2 YYEEEE come from the germline V gene. The V and J ends lost 10 bases and 3 bases, in that order; junction bases with no gene match: 8. CDR3 in amino acids: CASASGTFYNEQFF. CDR3 nucleotide sequence: TGTGCCTCGGCTAGCGGGACATTCTACAATGAGCAGTTCTTC.

This sequence joins TRBV11-1 and TRBJ2-1, with D possibly being TRBD2 (6 bases). Germline V gene data show CDR1 as SGHAT and CDR2 as FQDESV (reference sequence). The V and J ends lost 1 base and 3 bases respectively, with 22 bases between them. The length of the CDR3 is 19 residues. The CDR3: CASSLVGIAYGRFYNEQFF. DNA of the CDR3: TGTGCCAGCAGCTTAGTAGGGATAGCTTACGGGAGATTCTACAATGAGCAGTTCTTC. The variable domain in full, with the rest retrieved from reference TRBV11-1 and TRBJ2-1, is EAEVAQSPRYKITEKSQAVAFWCDPISGHATLYWYRQILGQGPELLVQFQDESVVDDSQLPKDRFSAERLKGVDSTLKIQPAELGDSAMYLCASSLVGIAYGRFYNEQFFGPGTRLTVL.

The V call is TRBV7-9, the J call TRBJ1-4; 8 bases are shared with TRBD1. The germline V gene encodes CDR1 SEHNR and CDR2 FQNEAQ (reference sequence). The CDR3 sequence is 12 residues long. J lost 6 bases, V lost 11 bases, and 5 bases had no gene match. CDR3 sequence (DNA): TGTGCCGGACAGGGAGTAGATGAAAAACTGTTTTTT. Translated: CAGQGVDEKLFF. The complete variable domain, with remaining parts taken from reference TRBV7-9 and TRBJ1-4, reads DTGVSQNPRHKITKRGQNVTFRCDPISEHNRLYWYRQTLGQGPEFLTYFQNEAQLEKSRLLSDRFSAERPKGSFSTLEIQRTEQGDSAMYLCAGQGVDEKLFFGSGTQLSVL.

This chain uses TRBV6-5 with TRBJ2-5; D is perhaps TRBD1 (5 bases). CDR3 size: 14 residues. V dropped 2 bases and J dropped 4 bases, with 11 bases sitting between them. CDR1 is MNHEY and CDR2 is SVGAGI in the germline V gene. The CDR3 is CASSYSQGVETQYF. Here the CDR3 DNA reads TGTGCCAGCAGTTACAGTCAGGGCGTAGAGACCCAGTACTTC.

This chain uses TRBV11-2 with TRBJ1-1, with 8 positions matching TRBD1. Germline assignment: CDR1 SGHAT and CDR2 FQNNGV. V was clipped by 5 bases and J by 2 bases; unmatched bases: 7. CDR3 size: 15 residues. CDR3: CASSPRTGYNTEAFF. CDR3 coding DNA: TGTGCCAGCAGCCCCCGGACAGGGTACAACACTGAAGCTTTCTTT.

The chain recombines TRBV7-9 with TRBJ2-7; TRBD2 might be the D (6 bases). V was trimmed by 5 bases and J by 5 bases, leaving 19 bases between them. There are 15 residues in the CDR3. Germline-derived CDR1 and CDR2 are SEHNR and FQNEAQ (reference sequence). The DNA for the CDR3 is TGTGCCAGCAGCCCCACCCCGGGAGCCCGGGACGAGCAGTACTTC. Translated, it gives CASSPTPGARDEQYF.

The genes are TRBV6-5 and TRBJ1-1, with D possibly matching TRBD1 (5 bases). Per germline, CDR1 MNHEY and CDR2 SVGAGI. V was trimmed by 2 bases and J by 2 bases, leaving 15 bases between them. The CDR3 covers 16 residues. In DNA form, the CDR3 reads TGTGCCAGCAGTTACGGGGCAGCCTCCTCCAACACTGAAGCTTTCTTT. As protein: CASSYGAASSNTEAFF.

The rearrangement uses TRBV6-5 and TRBJ1-1; 7 positions agree with TRBD1. Trimming removed 5 bases from V and 9 bases from J; junction bases left unmatched: 9. Germline-derived CDR1 and CDR2 are MNHEY and SVGAGI. The CDR3 extends over 13 amino acids. CDR3 protein: CASSLLPGGKAFF. In DNA, the CDR3 is TGTGCCAGCAGTCTACTGCCAGGGGGTAAAGCTTTCTTT.

V and J are TRBV4-1 and TRBJ2-7, with 12 bases aligning to TRBD2. CDR1 is MGHRA, CDR2 YSYEKL, per germline. Trimming took 0 bases from V and 3 from J; bases not matched to a gene: 0. This CDR3 region has 15 residues. The CDR3 nucleotides read TGCGCCAGCAGCCAAGAACTAGCGGGGGGCTACGAGCAGTACTTC. Translating it yields CASSQELAGGYEQYF.

V gene TRBV7-9 combines with J gene TRBJ2-5, with 7 bases that match TRBD2. CDR3 length: 16 residues. Losses at the gene ends were 2 bases for V and 3 bases for J; bases not matched to a gene: 9. CDR1 and CDR2 (germline): SEHNR, FQNEAQ (reference sequence). In DNA, the CDR3 is TGTGCCAGCAGCTTATCGACGAGCGGGATTGAAGAGACCCAGTACTTC. It specifies CASSLSTSGIEETQYF.

The rearrangement joins TRBV6-6 to TRBJ1-3; no reliable D call. V lost 6 bases, J lost 3 bases, and 15 bases lay in between. Germline V CDR1 and CDR2: MNHNY, SVGAGI (reference sequence). The CDR3 has 15 residues. The DNA of the CDR3 is TGTGCCAGCAGCGCGGGGTTGGGAGGTGGAAACACCATATATTTT. Its protein product is CASSAGLGGGNTIYF.

This chain links TRBV29-1 with TRBJ1-2; D not certain. Trimming removed 0 bases from V and 4 bases from J, with 12 bases in between. The germline CDR1 and CDR2 sequences are SQVTM and ANQGSEA. The CDR3 runs to 14 residues. This CDR3 is CSVEDRGRIYGYTF. For the CDR3, the DNA is TGCAGCGTTGAAGATCGTGGCAGGATCTATGGCTACACCTTC.

This clone came up once. CDR3 nucleotide sequence: TGTGCCAGCAGTTGGGGACAATATAGCAATCAGCCCCAGCATTTT. It yields the protein CASSWGQYSNQPQHF. The chain has TRBV28 and TRBJ1-5; TRBD1 might be the D (6 bases). The CDR3 totals 15 residues. Trimming removed 4 bases from V and 0 bases from J, with 10 bases in between. In germline, CDR1 is MDHEN, CDR2 SYDVKM.

This chain connects TRBV7-9 to TRBJ2-3; D gene ambiguous. Germline values: CDR1 SEHNR, CDR2 FQNEAQ (reference sequence). Trimming pared 0 bases from V and 4 bases from J, leaving 11 bases between. The CDR3 loop spans 15 amino acids. The DNA for the CDR3 is TGTGCCAGCAGCTTAGCCTCGACGCGCGCAGATACGCAGTATTTT. Residues: CASSLASTRADTQYF.

The J gene is TRBJ1-2, the V gene TRBV4-3, with 9 bases that match TRBD1. The CDR3 covers 18 residues. In germline, CDR1 is LGHNA, CDR2 YSLEER. The trim removed 1 base at V and 5 bases at J, leaving 14 bases unmatched. The CDR3 coding sequence is TGCGCCAGCAGCCAAGTCGTTTACAGGGGGCGGGTTAGATATGGCTACACCTTC. Residues: CASSQVVYRGRVRYGYTF.

The V call is TRBV9, the J call TRBJ1-1; tentative D call: TRBD1 (5 bases). The CDR3 loop spans 17 amino acids. The V and J ends lost 5 bases and 1 base respectively, with 21 bases between them. Per the germline V gene, CDR1 is SGDLS and CDR2 is YYNGEE. The CDR3 region is CASRPPTGDRGNTEAFF. CDR3 DNA: TGTGCCAGCAGACCGCCAACAGGTGACCGAGGGAACACTGAAGCTTTCTTT.